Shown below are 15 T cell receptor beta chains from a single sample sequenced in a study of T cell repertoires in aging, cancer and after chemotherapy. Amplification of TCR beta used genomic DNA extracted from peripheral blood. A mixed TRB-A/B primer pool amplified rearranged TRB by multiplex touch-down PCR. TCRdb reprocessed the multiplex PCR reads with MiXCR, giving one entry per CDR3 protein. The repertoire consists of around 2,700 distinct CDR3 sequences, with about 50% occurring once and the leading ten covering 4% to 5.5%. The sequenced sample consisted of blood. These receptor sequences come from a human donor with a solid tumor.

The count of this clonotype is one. CDR3 amino acids: CASRASGGVQETQYF. As DNA, the CDR3 is TGTGCCAGTAGGGCTAGCGGGGGAGTCCAAGAGACCCAGTACTTC. The chain uses TRBV19 and TRBJ2-5; 10 bases agree with TRBD2. Looked up from germline, CDR1 is LNHDA and CDR2 is SQIVND (reference sequence). CDR3 length equals 15 residues. V lost 6 bases and J lost 1; bases outside the gene matches: 5.

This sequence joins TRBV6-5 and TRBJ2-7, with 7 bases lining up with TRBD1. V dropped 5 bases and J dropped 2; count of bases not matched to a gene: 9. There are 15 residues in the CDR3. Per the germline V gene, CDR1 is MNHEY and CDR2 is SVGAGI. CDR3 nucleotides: TGTGCCAGCAGTCCACGACAGGGTGGGACCTACGAGCAGTACTTC. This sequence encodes CASSPRQGGTYEQYF.

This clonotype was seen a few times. The CDR3, as DNA: TGCAGTGCGAGAACAGGGGGGACCATATATTTT. Protein: CSARTGGTIYF. V usage is TRBV20-1 and J usage is TRBJ1-3; 8 positions agree with TRBD1. Trimming cost V 6 bases and J 10 bases; bases outside gene matches: 5. Germline CDR1 reads DFQATT; CDR2 reads SNEGSKA (reference sequence). There are 11 residues in the CDR3.

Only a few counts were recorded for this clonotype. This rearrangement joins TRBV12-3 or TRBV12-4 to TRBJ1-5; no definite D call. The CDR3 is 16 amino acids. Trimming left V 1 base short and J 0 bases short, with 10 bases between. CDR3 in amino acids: CASSLGYPGSNQPQHF. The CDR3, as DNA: TGTGCCAGCAGTTTAGGGTATCCGGGTAGCAATCAGCCCCAGCATTTT.

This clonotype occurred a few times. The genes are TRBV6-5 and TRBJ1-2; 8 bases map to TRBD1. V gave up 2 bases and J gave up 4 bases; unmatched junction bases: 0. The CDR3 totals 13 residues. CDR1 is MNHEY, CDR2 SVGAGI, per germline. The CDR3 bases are TGTGCCAGCAGTTACGACAGGGGCTATGGCTACACCTTC. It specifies CASSYDRGYGYTF.

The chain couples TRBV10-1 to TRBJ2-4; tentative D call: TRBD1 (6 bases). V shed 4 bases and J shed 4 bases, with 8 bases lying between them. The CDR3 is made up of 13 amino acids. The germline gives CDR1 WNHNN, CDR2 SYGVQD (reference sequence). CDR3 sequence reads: CASSGDRKNIQYF. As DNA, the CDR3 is TGCGCCAGCAGTGGTGACAGGAAAAACATTCAGTACTTC.

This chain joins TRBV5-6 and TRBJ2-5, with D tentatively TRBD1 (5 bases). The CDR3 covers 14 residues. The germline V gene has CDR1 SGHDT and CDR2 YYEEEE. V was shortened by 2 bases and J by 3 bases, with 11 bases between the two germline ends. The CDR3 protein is CASSLEPGKETQYF. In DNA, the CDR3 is TGTGCCAGCAGCTTAGAGCCAGGGAAAGAGACCCAGTACTTC. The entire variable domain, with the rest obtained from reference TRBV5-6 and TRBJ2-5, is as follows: DAGVTQSPTHLIKTRGQQVTLRCSPKSGHDTVSWYQQALGQGPQFIFQYYEEEERQRGNFPDRFSGHQFPNYSSELNVNALLLGDSALYLCASSLEPGKETQYFGPGTRLLVL.

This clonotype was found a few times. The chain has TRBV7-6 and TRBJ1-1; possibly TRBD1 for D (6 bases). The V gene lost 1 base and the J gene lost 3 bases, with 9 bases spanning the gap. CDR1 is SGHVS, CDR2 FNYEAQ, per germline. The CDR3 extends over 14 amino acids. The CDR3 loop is CASSLEQGYTEAFF. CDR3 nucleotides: TGTGCCAGCAGCTTAGAACAGGGATACACTGAAGCTTTCTTT. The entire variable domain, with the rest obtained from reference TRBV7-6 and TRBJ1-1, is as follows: GAGVSQSPRYKVTKRGQDVALRCDPISGHVSLYWYRQALGQGPEFLTYFNYEAQQDKSGLPNDRFSAERPEGSISTLTIQRTEQRDSAMYRCASSLEQGYTEAFFGQGTRLTVV.

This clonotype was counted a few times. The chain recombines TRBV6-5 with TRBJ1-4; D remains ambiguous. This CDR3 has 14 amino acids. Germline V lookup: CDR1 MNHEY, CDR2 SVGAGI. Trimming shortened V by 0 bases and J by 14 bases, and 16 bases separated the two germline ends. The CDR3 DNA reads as TGTGCCAGCAGTTACTCGATCATCAACTTAGAGCTGTTTTTT. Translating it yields CASSYSIINLELFF.

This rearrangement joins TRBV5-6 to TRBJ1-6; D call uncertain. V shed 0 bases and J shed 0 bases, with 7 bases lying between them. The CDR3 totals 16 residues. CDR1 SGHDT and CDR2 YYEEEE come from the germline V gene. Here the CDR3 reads CASSLVMSSYNSPLHF. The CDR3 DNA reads TGTGCCAGCAGCTTGGTGATGAGCTCCTATAATTCACCCCTCCACTTT.

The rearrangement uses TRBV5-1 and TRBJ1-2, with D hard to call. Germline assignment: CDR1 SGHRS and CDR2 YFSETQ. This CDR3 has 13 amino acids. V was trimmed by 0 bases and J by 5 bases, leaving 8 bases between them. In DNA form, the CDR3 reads TGCGCCAGCAGCTTGGATGAGTCATATGGCTACACCTTC. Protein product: CASSLDESYGYTF.

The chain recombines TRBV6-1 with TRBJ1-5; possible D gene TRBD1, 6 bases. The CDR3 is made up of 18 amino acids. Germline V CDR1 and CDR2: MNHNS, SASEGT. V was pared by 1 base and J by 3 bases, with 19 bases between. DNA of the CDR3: TGTGCCAGCAGTGAAGTACTTTCAGGGGTTGTAAACAATCAGCCCCAGCATTTT. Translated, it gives CASSEVLSGVVNNQPQHF.

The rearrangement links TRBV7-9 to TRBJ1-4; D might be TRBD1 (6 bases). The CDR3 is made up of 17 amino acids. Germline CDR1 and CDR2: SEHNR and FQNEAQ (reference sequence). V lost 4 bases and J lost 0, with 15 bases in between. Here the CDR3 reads CASSSRERGATNEKLFF. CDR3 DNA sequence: TGTGCCAGCAGCTCTCGAGAGAGGGGGGCAACTAATGAAAAACTGTTTTTT.

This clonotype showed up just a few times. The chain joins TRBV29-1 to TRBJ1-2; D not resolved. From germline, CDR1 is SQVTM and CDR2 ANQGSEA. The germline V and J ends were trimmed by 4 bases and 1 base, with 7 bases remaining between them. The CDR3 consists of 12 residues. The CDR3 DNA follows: TGCAGCGTTGTGGACCGTAACTATGGCTACACCTTC. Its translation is CSVVDRNYGYTF. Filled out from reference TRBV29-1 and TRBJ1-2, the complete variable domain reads SAVISQKPSRDICQRGTSLTIQCQVDSQVTMMFWYRQQPGQSLTLIATANQGSEATYESGFVIDKFPISRPNLTFSTLTVSNMSPEDSSIYLCSVVDRNYGYTFGSGTRLTVV.

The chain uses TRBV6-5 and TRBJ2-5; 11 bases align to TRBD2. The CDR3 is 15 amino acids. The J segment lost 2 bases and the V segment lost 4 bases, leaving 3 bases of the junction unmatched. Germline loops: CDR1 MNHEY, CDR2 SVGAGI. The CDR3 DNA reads TGTGCCAGCAGTTCAATAGCGGGGGGGCAAGAGACCCAGTACTTC. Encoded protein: CASSSIAGGQETQYF.